These T cell receptor beta chains were read from a single sample in a study of T cell changes during pregnancy in multiple sclerosis. The table came from immunoSEQ multiplex PCR; TCRdb's copy has only in-frame clones and leaves some out. The table lists some 80,000 clones, approximately 93% of them singletons, with less than 0.15% in the top ten. The sequences come from CD4+ T cells from peripheral blood mononuclear cells, collected after pregnancy. The source is a female donor with multiple sclerosis, enrolled in a pregnancy study. Both conserved end residues are part of each CDR3. A D gene is named only where the DNA matches it firmly. The size entry is marked missing in some rows and otherwise reads once, few, many or a size class.

abundance	d_gene	v_gene	j_gene	CDR3nt	CDR3aa
NA	TRBD1	TRBV29-1	TRBJ2-3	TGCAGCGTTGGTCGTCGGGGACAGCCCAGCACAGATACGCAGTATTTT	CSVGRRGQPSTDTQYF
NA	NA	TRBV28	TRBJ1-5	TGTGCCAGCAGCCCCCCCCGGGTTGATAGCAATCAGCCCCAGCATTTT	CASSPPRVDSNQPQHF
NA	TRBD1	TRBV7-9	TRBJ1-2	TGTGCCAGCAGCTTACGACAGGGAGATGGCTACACCTTC	CASSLRQGDGYTF
NA	TRBD2	TRBV7-2	TRBJ2-7	TGTGCCAGCAGTCCTACGGCGGGAGGCTACGAGCAGTACTTC	CASSPTAGGYEQYF
NA	NA	TRBV19	TRBJ1-5	TGTGCCAGTAGTATTTCAGGGTCCAGCAATCAGCCCCAGCATTTT	CASSISGSSNQPQHF
NA	NA	TRBV27	TRBJ2-2	TGTGCCAGCACCTCGCGGTCGAACACCGGGGAGCTGTTTTTT	CASTSRSNTGELFF
NA	TRBD2	TRBV6-5	TRBJ2-1	TGTGCCAGCAGTTACTCGAGCGGGACTAGCTACAATGAGCAGTTCTTC	CASSYSSGTSYNEQFF
once	NA	TRBV7-9	TRBJ2-7	TGTGCCAGCAGCGCCAGCTCCTACGAGCAGTACTTC	CASSASSYEQYF
NA	NA	TRBV29-1	TRBJ1-2	TGCAGCGTTGGGGGGAAGCCACGGACAGAGAATGGCTACACCTTC	CSVGGKPRTENGYTF
NA	NA	TRBV10-3	TRBJ2-1	TGTGCCACCAGCCGGGAGAATGAGCAGTTCTTC	CATSRENEQFF
NA	NA	TRBV18	TRBJ2-6	TGTGCCAGCTCACCAGGGGGCGCTGGGGCCAACGTCCTGACTTTC	CASSPGGAGANVLTF
NA	NA	TRBV19	TRBJ2-1	TGTGCCAGTAGTACCCGACTAGGGGATTCCTCCTACAATGAGCAGTTCTTC	CASSTRLGDSSYNEQFF
NA	TRBD2	TRBV5-1	TRBJ2-7	TGCGCCAGCAGCCTAGCGGGAGGCCTTCGGGGCGAGCAGTACTTC	CASSLAGGLRGEQYF
NA	NA	TRBV7-2	TRBJ2-5	TGTGCCAGCAGCTTAGAGGGGCGGGAGACCCAGTACTTC	CASSLEGRETQYF
once	TRBD1	TRBV5-6	TRBJ1-2	TGTGCCAGCAGGGGCGGGACAGGGGCCTATGGCTACACCTTC	CASRGGTGAYGYTF
NA	NA	TRBV18	TRBJ2-3	TGTGCCAGCTCACCTTTAGCCACAGATACGCAGTATTTT	CASSPLATDTQYF
NA	NA	TRBV4-3	TRBJ2-5	TGCGCCAGCAGCCTATTCCGCGGCAGGGTTGGCCAAGAGACCCAGTACTTC	CASSLFRGRVGQETQYF
NA	TRBD1	TRBV28	TRBJ1-5	TGTGCCAGCAGTGCTACTTCAGGGGGATCCTATCAGCCCCAGCATTTT	CASSATSGGSYQPQHF
NA	TRBD2	TRBV6-1	TRBJ2-7	TGTGCCGCTGCCCCGGGCGGGAGGCCCTACGAGCAGTACTTC	CAAAPGGRPYEQYF
NA	TRBD2	TRBV5-4	TRBJ2-7	TGTGCCAGCAGCCAGGGACTAACCACCGAGCAGTACTTC	CASSQGLTTEQYF
NA	NA	TRBV7-9	TRBJ2-7	TGTGCCAGCAGCTTGTACGCGGGGACCTACGAGCAGTACTTC	CASSLYAGTYEQYF
NA	TRBD1	TRBV4-1	TRBJ1-1	TGCGCCAGCAGCCCACCGACAGGGACGCCTGAAGCTTTCTTT	CASSPPTGTPEAFF
NA	TRBD2	TRBV12-5	TRBJ2-3	TGTGCTAGTGCCTTGGGACTAGCGGGAAGAGCAGATACGCAGTATTTT	CASALGLAGRADTQYF
once	NA	TRBV5-4	TRBJ1-1	TGTGCCAGCAGCTTGGACAGGCAGACGAACACTGAAGCTTTCTTT	CASSLDRQTNTEAFF
NA	NA	TRBV5-1	TRBJ2-6	TGCGCCAGCAGCCCTGGGCATTCTGGGGCCAACGTCCTGACTTTC	CASSPGHSGANVLTF
NA	TRBD1	TRBV2	TRBJ1-2	TGTGCCAGCAGGGGCGGGACAGGGGGCTTGGGCTACACCTTC	CASRGGTGGLGYTF
NA	NA	TRBV4-2	TRBJ1-3	TGTGCCAGCAGCCGACAGCTCTCCTCTGGAAACACCATATATTTT	CASSRQLSSGNTIYF
few	TRBD2	TRBV4-2	TRBJ2-3	TGTGCCAGCAGCCAAGCGGGAGGCCCTACAGATACGCAGTATTTT	CASSQAGGPTDTQYF
NA	NA	TRBV28	TRBJ2-1	TGTGCCAGCAGTCTTAGTTCCTCCTACAATGAGCAGTTCTTC	CASSLSSSYNEQFF
NA	TRBD2	TRBV14	TRBJ2-7	TGTGCCAGCAGCCGTCGGACTAGCGGGATCTCCTACGAGCAGTACTTC	CASSRRTSGISYEQYF
few	NA	TRBV6-5	TRBJ2-1	TGTGCCAGCAGTTACTATCGGGGGGCCAATGAGCAGTTCTTC	CASSYYRGANEQFF
NA	NA	TRBV7-3	TRBJ1-2	TGTGCCAGCAGCTTAACTGGGGCAGGGGGCTACACCTTC	CASSLTGAGGYTF
NA	NA	TRBV28	TRBJ2-3	TGTGCCAGCAGTTTATCCGCCAGGGTAGTTACGCAGTATTTT	CASSLSARVVTQYF